Shown below are 25 T cell receptor beta chains from a single sample sequenced in a study of tumor-infiltrating lymphocytes in primary liver carcinoma. Investigators took RNA and DNA out together from about 21-30 mg of unsorted bulk tissue. The investigators made TCR beta cDNA from 400 to 550 ng total RNA, using a constant-region primer. Libraries for TCR beta were built through three nested multiplex PCR rounds, which together made up a slightly modified ARM-PCR procedure. The study ran its first two PCR rounds for roughly 11 cycles each, using TRBV1-TRBV30 forward primers and a C-beta reverse primer. MiXCR was run by TCRdb on the multiplex PCR reads, yielding one entry per CDR3 protein. Of 85,000 to 100,000 distinct CDR3 sequences listed, less than 75% are singletons. Sequences were obtained from tumor-adjacent normal liver tissue. All receptors derive from a middle-aged man with primary liver carcinoma and hepatitis B virus infection.

In the case of this clonotype: The conserved phenylalanine or tryptophan normally closing the CDR3 is absent here, so this likely arose from a read error. The gene calls are TRBV7-2 and TRBJ1-6, with D perhaps matching TRBD1 (6 bases). CDR3 length equals 15 residues. Germline CDR1 SGHTA, CDR2 FQGNSA. CDR3 nucleotides: TGTGCCAGCAGCGTAGGTGCCGGGGACAATTCACACCTCCACTAT. It encodes CASSVGAGDNSHLHY.

The rearrangement links TRBV7-8 to TRBJ2-3, with TRBD2 matching over 10 bases. CDR1 is SGHVS and CDR2 is FQNEAQ in the germline V gene. The CDR3 runs to 17 residues. CDR3 sequence reads: CACSLVQAGGPHDTQYF. In DNA form, the CDR3 reads TGTGCATGCAGCTTAGTCCAAGCGGGAGGGCCACATGATACGCAGTATTTT.

This clonotype was seen ten or more times. The V and J genes are TRBV5-4 and TRBJ2-5, with 10 bases matching TRBD2. Trimming took 4 bases from V and 2 from J; bases not matched to a gene: 8. This CDR3 contains 16 residues. CDR1 is SGHNT and CDR2 is YYREEE in the germline V gene (reference sequence). The CDR3 DNA reads as TGTGCCAGCAGCACCCTTAGCGGGAGGCTTCAAGAGACCCAGTACTTC. Protein sequence: CASSTLSGRLQETQYF. Together with reference TRBV5-4 and TRBJ2-5, the CDR3 gives the full variable domain: ETGVTQSPTHLIKTRGQQVTLRCSSQSGHNTVSWYQQALGQGPQFIFQYYREEENGRGNFPPRFSGLQFPNYSSELNVNALELDDSALYLCASSTLSGRLQETQYFGPGTRLLVL.

On this clonotype: The junction shows a germline mismatch at one end, possibly a read error. V and J are TRBV6-5 and TRBJ2-1; TRBD2 agrees at 12 bases. Germline-derived CDR1 and CDR2 are MNHEY and SVGAGI. The CDR3 consists of 16 residues. In nucleotides, the CDR3 is TGTACCAGCGGTTCCGGTGGACTAGCGGGATACAATGAGCAGTTCTTC. This codes for CTSGSGGLAGYNEQFF.

As regards this clonotype: Relative to the germline gene, one junction end is altered; a read error may explain this. The chain couples TRBV6-1 to TRBJ1-4; D unresolved. CDR1 is MNHNS and CDR2 is SASEGT in the germline V gene. This CDR3 contains 14 residues. The CDR3 region is CASSEQRENEKLFF. DNA for the CDR3: TGTGCCAGCAGTGAACAAAGGGAGAATGAGAAACTGTTTTTT.

The chain employs TRBV7-9 and TRBJ2-5; D remains unclear. Germline-derived CDR1 and CDR2 are SEHNR and FQNEAQ (reference sequence). This CDR3 region has 12 residues. Trimming left V 3 bases short and J 4 bases short, with 6 bases between. The CDR3 spells CASSFNRETQYF. The CDR3 DNA sequence: TGTGCCAGCAGCTTTAACCGAGAGACCCAGTACTTC. Drawing the rest from reference TRBV7-9 and TRBJ2-5, the complete variable domain is DTGVSQNPRHKITKRGQNVTFRCDPISEHNRLYWYRQTLGQGPEFLTYFQNEAQLEKSRLLSDRFSAERPKGSFSTLEIQRTEQGDSAMYLCASSFNRETQYFGPGTRLLVL.

This clonotype occurred once. This chain links TRBV6-1 with TRBJ2-3; a possible D gene is TRBD1 (5 bases). The CDR3 covers 12 residues. V shed 6 bases and J shed 6 bases, with 10 bases lying between them. The germline V gene has CDR1 MNHNS and CDR2 SASEGT. This CDR3 reads CASRWKGDTQYF. CDR3 DNA sequence: TGTGCCAGCAGGTGGAAGGGGGATACGCAGTATTTT.

This clonotype was recorded once. This chain uses TRBV10-3 with TRBJ1-3, with unresolved D. The V and J ends lost 2 bases and 8 bases respectively, with 10 bases between them. Germline CDR1 ENHRY, CDR2 SYGVKD. The CDR3 loop spans 13 amino acids. The CDR3, as DNA: TGTGCCATCAGTGAGGACATGGTAGACACCATATATTTT. This sequence encodes CAISEDMVDTIYF.

In the case of this clonotype: No conserved phenylalanine or tryptophan ends this CDR3, so it is likely a read error. The chain joins TRBV5-1 to TRBJ2-1; 16 bases align to TRBD2. V dropped 4 bases and J dropped 0; count of bases not matched to a gene: 7. From germline, CDR1 is SGHRS and CDR2 YFSETQ. This CDR3 contains 19 residues. CDR3 amino acids: CASSPTGTSGRASYNEQFL. The CDR3 nucleotides read TGCGCCAGCAGCCCCACCGGGACTAGCGGGAGGGCCTCCTACAATGAGCAGTTCCTC.

Details on this clonotype: Compared with germline, one end of the junction differs, possibly owing to a read error. The V and J genes are TRBV6-5 and TRBJ2-1; TRBD2 agrees at 9 bases. Germline V lookup: CDR1 MNHEY, CDR2 SVGAGI. The length of the CDR3 is 17 residues. The DNA for the CDR3 is TGTGCCAACAGTCACTCATCTAGCGGGACCTCCTACAATGAGCAGTTCTTC. This sequence encodes CANSHSSSGTSYNEQFF.

This clonotype was counted only a few times. The rearrangement joins TRBV29-1 to TRBJ1-1; no reliable D call. Germline-derived CDR1 and CDR2 are SQVTM and ANQGSEA. CDR3 length: 12 amino acids. Trimming cost V 3 bases and J 6 bases, with 11 bases left between them. CDR3 coding DNA: TGCAGCGTTGATCGAGGGCAGTCTGAAGCTTTCTTT. This encodes CSVDRGQSEAFF. The complete variable domain, with remaining parts taken from reference TRBV29-1 and TRBJ1-1, reads SAVISQKPSRDICQRGTSLTIQCQVDSQVTMMFWYRQQPGQSLTLIATANQGSEATYESGFVIDKFPISRPNLTFSTLTVSNMSPEDSSIYLCSVDRGQSEAFFGQGTRLTVV.

To note about this clonotype: One end of the junction does not line up with germline, which may come from a read error. The rearrangement links TRBV29-1 to TRBJ2-3; the D call may be TRBD1 or TRBD2 (5 bases each). Germline V gene lookup returns CDR1 SQVTM and CDR2 ANQGSEA. The CDR3 loop spans 14 amino acids. For the CDR3, the DNA is TGCAGCGTTGTACTAGTATGGGGCGCAGATACACAGTATTTT. It encodes CSVVLVWGADTQYF.

As concerns this clonotype: A much larger clone sits a single nucleotide away, making a read error possible. The chain combines TRBV10-3 with TRBJ1-1; D perhaps matches TRBD1 (5 bases). CDR1 is ENHRY, CDR2 SYGVKD, per germline. The CDR3 totals 14 residues. DNA of the CDR3: TGTGCCTTCAGTGAGTCGGTCAGGGCCGCTGAAGCTTTCTTT. Its translation is CAFSESVRAAEAFF.

CDR3 sequence: CASSLSARGGVDEQFF. CDR3 sequence (DNA): TGTGCCAGCAGCTTATCTGCTAGGGGGGGGGTCGATGAGCAGTTCTTC. The chain employs TRBV11-2 and TRBJ2-1; TRBD2 might be the D (7 bases). Trimming cost V 2 bases and J 8 bases, with 19 bases left between them. This CDR3 region has 16 residues. The germline CDR1 and CDR2 sequences are SGHAT and FQNNGV.

There are a few counts of this clonotype. A single base separates this from a much larger clone, so it may be a read error. The chain recombines TRBV29-1 with TRBJ2-1, with 7 nucleotides matching TRBD1. Germline CDR1 is SQVTM and CDR2 is ANQGSEA. This CDR3 is 11 amino acids long. CDR3 in amino acids: CNLGQNNEQFF. CDR3 nucleotides: TGCAACTTGGGACAGAACAATGAGCAGTTCTTC.

As for this clonotype: Since a much larger clone is just one base distant, this may be a read error. The V call is TRBV5-4, the J call TRBJ2-2; 13 nucleotides line up with TRBD2. Germline V gene lookup returns CDR1 SGHNT and CDR2 YYREEE (reference sequence). Unmatched junction bases numbered 5, after V lost 4 bases and J lost 5 bases. The CDR3 extends over 16 amino acids. The CDR3: CASSLGTSGITGELFF. CDR3 bases: TGTGCCAGCAGCCTCGGGACTAGCGGGATTACCGGGGAGCTGTTTTTT.

As for this clonotype: One junction end does not reproduce the germline sequence, and a read error may be involved. CDR3 nucleotide sequence: TGTGCTAGCAGCCGAGACTTAGGGGGGGGCGGTGAGCAGTACTTC. It encodes CASSRDLGGGGEQYF. The chain uses TRBV4-2 and TRBJ2-1, with D possibly TRBD2 on 7 matching bases. The better agreement between TRBJ2-7 and the DNA end casts doubt on the J call. The germline CDR1 and CDR2 sequences are LGHNA and YNFKEQ. This CDR3 has 15 residues.

Worth noting for this clonotype: At one of its ends the junction is not consistent with the germline gene, which may arise from a read error. V is TRBV4-1 and J is TRBJ2-7; the D gene is possibly TRBD2 (6 bases). The CDR3 covers 15 residues. CDR1 MGHRA and CDR2 YSYEKL come from the germline V gene. The CDR3 sequence: CASSQEDSGYYEHYF. The CDR3 region has the DNA TGCGCCAGCAGCCAAGAGGATAGCGGATACTACGAGCACTACTTC.

This clonotype was counted many times. The rearrangement uses TRBV6-1 and TRBJ2-7; D might be TRBD1 or TRBD2, each matching 5 bases. Germline V gene data show CDR1 as MNHNS and CDR2 as SASEGT. The CDR3 has 16 amino acids. The V end lost 2 bases, the J end lost 0 bases, and 14 bases lay between the germline ends. The DNA of the CDR3 is TGTGCCAGCAGTGAAAAGGGGAGCGGCCCCTCCTACGAGCAGTACTTC. This translates into CASSEKGSGPSYEQYF.

As to this clonotype: Because it lacks the conserved phenylalanine or tryptophan at the end, this CDR3 is likely a read error. The V call is TRBV28, the J call TRBJ1-6; the D gene is possibly TRBD1 (5 bases). CDR3 length equals 14 residues. Trimming took off 1 base at V and 7 bases at J, with 8 bases between the two ends. From germline, CDR1 is MDHEN and CDR2 SYDVKM. The CDR3: CASSLSGLNSPLHI. The CDR3 DNA is TGTGCCAGCAGTTTATCGGGACTAAATTCACCCCTCCACATT.

Note on this clonotype: A much more abundant neighbour one base away suggests this may be a read error. It is likely a read error, because the conserved phenylalanine at the end of the CDR3 is missing. The DNA for the CDR3 is TGCGCCAGCAGCCAAGGACAGCTTAACTATGGCTACACCATC. Translated: CASSQGQLNYGYTI. This chain uses TRBV4-1 with TRBJ1-2; maybe TRBD1 (5 bases). Trimming cost V 1 base and J 1 base, with 7 bases left between them. There are 14 residues in the CDR3. Germline V gene lookup returns CDR1 MGHRA and CDR2 YSYEKL.

Remarks on this clonotype: One end of the junction varies from germline; a read error may be responsible. The rearrangement uses TRBV4-1 and TRBJ2-2; D is perhaps TRBD1 (5 bases). This CDR3 is built from 13 residues. The V gene's germline CDR1 is MGHRA and CDR2 YSYEKL. The DNA of the CDR3 is TGCGCCAACAGCCAAGGACAAGACGCGGAGCTGTTTTTT. Translation gives CANSQGQDAELFF.

This clonotype was observed once. Relative to the germline gene, one junction end is altered; a read error may explain this. The gene calls are TRBV29-1 and TRBJ2-2; D gene unclear. CDR1 is SQVTM, CDR2 ANQGSEA, per germline. The CDR3 contains 11 residues. CDR3 sequence reads: CSIQNTGELFF. CDR3 DNA sequence: TGCAGCATCCAGAACACAGGGGAGCTGTTTTTT.

This rearrangement joins TRBV7-3 to TRBJ2-3, with 10 bases identical to TRBD2. The CDR3 covers 15 residues. J gave up 2 bases and V 5 bases, and 4 bases lay outside the gene matches. The germline gives CDR1 SGHTA, CDR2 FQGTGA. The CDR3, as DNA: TGTGCCAGCAGCCTACTAGCGGGGATCACAGATACGCAGTATTTT. Protein: CASSLLAGITDTQYF.

With regard to this clonotype: Possible read error: a much larger clone is one base away. The chain uses TRBV6-6 and TRBJ2-7; 9 bases fit TRBD1. The CDR3 is made up of 12 amino acids. Germline V gene lookup returns CDR1 MNHNY and CDR2 SVGAGI (reference sequence). The DNA of the CDR3 is TGTACCAGCAGACAGGGGGCCTACGAGCAGTACTTC. This gives the protein CTSRQGAYEQYF.